This T cell receptor beta chain was captured in a study of identifying expanded T cells in peripheral blood. Whole-study results and caveats: Across healthy donors, higher total template counts meant significantly greater roughly two-week count variance. Over two and four weeks, about 16 and 20 clones changed, versus roughly 1.1 between replicates.

During the collection period, no donor immune events like infections were recorded. Data came from immunoSEQ multiplex PCR; TCRdb stores just in-frame clones and leaves some out. The table records tens of thousands of clones, around 89% of them present only once. The CDR3 runs to 15 residues. V lost 5 bases to trimming and J lost 5 bases; unmatched junction nucleotides: 12. The germline CDR1 and CDR2 sequences are SGHRS and YFSETQ. Comment on this clone: Its antigen is not known.

The sample consisted of blood. The genes are TRBV5-1 and TRBJ2-5, with 7 nucleotides matching TRBD2. The sequence was obtained from a person aged 18-70 years in good health. DNA of the CDR3: TGCGCCAGCAGACCCTTAGGCGGGGGAGCGGAGACCCAGTACTTC. It specifies CASRPLGGGAETQYF.